This passage covers 21 T cell receptor beta chains from one sample sequenced in a study of cytomegalovirus exposure and HLA in healthy donors. This PCR relied on a set of 60 Vbeta primers and 13 Jbeta primers. The assay was immunoSEQ multiplex PCR, and TCRdb's table has in-frame clones only and misses some. The repertoire has approximately 160,000 clones, about 75% of them found once; the top ten carry around 3%. The sample taken for sequencing was PBMCs. Every receptor here comes from a woman in her fifties or sixties in good health and CMV-seropositive.

The rearrangement uses TRBV5-6 and TRBJ2-7; TRBD2 matches at 14 bases. Germline V gene lookup returns CDR1 SGHDT and CDR2 YYEEEE. V was clipped by 4 bases and J by 0 bases; unmatched bases: 9. CDR3 size: 18 residues. CDR3 nucleotides: TGTGCCAGCAGCGCTACCGGGACTAGCGGGGGCCACTCCTACGAGCAGTACTTC. Its protein is CASSATGTSGGHSYEQYF.

V is TRBV6-6 and J is TRBJ1-2; 9 bases map to TRBD1. CDR3 length equals 16 residues. Germline V gives CDR1 MNHNY, CDR2 SVGAGI (reference sequence). V lost 5 bases and J lost 2; bases outside the gene matches: 9. CDR3 nucleotide sequence: TGTGCCAGCAGTCCCCCGCCCGGACAGGGGAACTATGGCTACACCTTC. Translated, it gives CASSPPPGQGNYGYTF.

V and J are TRBV4-1 and TRBJ2-7; possibly TRBD1 for D (5 bases). Trimming took off 2 bases at V and 0 bases at J, with 23 bases between the two ends. CDR1 is MGHRA, CDR2 YSYEKL, per germline. This CDR3 is 19 amino acids long. The chain's CDR3 is CASSQPRTVTREVSYEQYF. DNA for the CDR3: TGCGCCAGCAGCCAACCCCGGACGGTCACCAGGGAAGTCTCCTACGAGCAGTACTTC.

This rearrangement joins TRBV2 to TRBJ2-2, with 8 bases matching TRBD1. V lost 8 bases and J lost 4; bases outside the gene matches: 12. The germline V gene encodes CDR1 SNHLY and CDR2 FYNNEI. This CDR3 is built from 16 residues. CDR3 region: CASAFRTGLFTGELFF. As DNA, the CDR3 is TGTGCCAGCGCGTTTAGGACAGGGCTTTTCACCGGGGAGCTGTTTTTT. Together with reference TRBV2 and TRBJ2-2, the CDR3 gives the full variable domain: EPEVTQTPSHQVTQMGQEVILRCVPISNHLYFYWYRQILGQKVEFLVSFYNNEISEKSEIFDDQFSVERPDGSNFTLKIRSTKLEDSAMYFCASAFRTGLFTGELFFGEGSRLTVL.

V is TRBV9 and J is TRBJ2-3, with D maybe TRBD2 (5 bases). The CDR3 sequence is 16 residues long. V dropped 0 bases and J dropped 1 base, with 12 bases sitting between them. CDR1 is SGDLS, CDR2 YYNGEE, per germline. CDR3 residues: CASSVEPGIRTDTQYF. In nucleotides, the CDR3 is TGTGCCAGCAGCGTAGAGCCCGGGATACGCACAGATACGCAGTATTTT.

The chain recombines TRBV7-8 with TRBJ1-4; no firm D call. The V end was cut by 1 base, the J end by 4 bases, with 10 bases between. CDR1 is SGHVS, CDR2 FQNEAQ, per germline. The CDR3 sequence is 15 residues long. DNA for the CDR3: TGTGCCAGCAGCTTAGTTGGAGGCGGTAATGAAAAACTGTTTTTT. Encoded protein: CASSLVGGGNEKLFF.

The V and J genes are TRBV2 and TRBJ2-5; maybe TRBD2 (5 bases). Germline CDR1 and CDR2: SNHLY and FYNNEI. V lost 6 bases, J lost 12 bases, and 14 bases lay in between. The CDR3 is 11 residues long. CDR3 sequence: CASRRLIEEYF. The CDR3 DNA sequence: TGTGCCAGCAGGCGACTAATAGAGGAGTACTTC.

The V call is TRBV7-8, the J call TRBJ1-4; TRBD1 might be the D (5 bases). V lost 2 bases and J lost 6, with 13 bases in between. This CDR3 spans 15 amino acids. Germline V gene data show CDR1 as SGHVS and CDR2 as FQNEAQ. CDR3 coding DNA: TGTGCCAGCAGCTTACAGAGGGCGGGGGATGAAAAACTGTTTTTT. This translates into CASSLQRAGDEKLFF. Full variable domain (rest looked up from reference TRBV7-8 and TRBJ1-4): GAGVSQSPRYKVAKRGQDVALRCDPISGHVSLFWYQQALGQGPEFLTYFQNEAQLDKSGLPSDRFFAERPEGSVSTLKIQRTQQEDSAVYLCASSLQRAGDEKLFFGSGTQLSVL.

This clone was counted only a few times. The rearrangement links TRBV18 to TRBJ1-5; possibly TRBD1 for D (5 bases). V was shortened by 3 bases and J by 6 bases, with 9 bases between the two germline ends. The CDR3 consists of 13 residues. The germline CDR1 and CDR2 sequences are KGHSH and LQKENI. CDR3 region: CASSPDTSQPQHF. The CDR3 nucleotides read TGTGCCAGCTCACCGGACACCAGTCAGCCCCAGCATTTT.

The CDR3 DNA follows: TGCAGCGTTGAAAGGGGAGGGGGGGGTGATGATACGCAGTATTTT. Translation gives CSVERGGGGDDTQYF. J is TRBJ2-3 and V is TRBV29-1, with D possibly matching TRBD2 (7 bases). Germline V gene data show CDR1 as SQVTM and CDR2 as ANQGSEA. V dropped 2 bases and J dropped 6 bases, with 18 bases sitting between them. The CDR3 consists of 15 residues.

The chain employs TRBV29-1 and TRBJ1-1; maybe TRBD1 (6 bases). Per the germline V gene, CDR1 is SQVTM and CDR2 is ANQGSEA. Trimming left V 6 bases short and J 2 bases short, with 13 bases between. This CDR3 has 13 residues. The CDR3 DNA sequence: TGCAGCGTCCCCCGGACAGCAAACACTGAAGCTTTCTTT. Protein product: CSVPRTANTEAFF.

J is TRBJ1-2 and V is TRBV4-2, with 8 bases that match TRBD1. Germline-derived CDR1 and CDR2 are LGHNA and YNFKEQ. The CDR3 has 14 residues. J lost 7 bases, V lost 1 base, and 5 bases had no gene match. Here the CDR3 reads CASSQVTGERGYTF. CDR3 in DNA: TGTGCCAGCAGCCAAGTGACAGGGGAGCGTGGCTACACCTTC.

The chain links TRBV5-1 to TRBJ2-1; 15 nucleotides align to TRBD2. This CDR3 contains 15 residues. V was clipped by 4 bases and J by 7 bases; unmatched bases: 3. Germline V gene data show CDR1 as SGHRS and CDR2 as YFSETQ. In DNA, the CDR3 is TGCGCCAGCAGCCCAGGACTAGCGGGGGGGAATGAGCAGTTCTTC. Protein product: CASSPGLAGGNEQFF.

The chain recombines TRBV5-1 with TRBJ1-1, with D uncertain. Germline loops: CDR1 SGHRS, CDR2 YFSETQ. CDR3 length: 14 amino acids. Deletions cut 0 bases from V and 6 bases from J, with 12 bases between. The CDR3 DNA is TGCGCCAGCAGCTTGGAGCGTGCAGAGGCTGAAGCTTTCTTT. It translates to CASSLERAEAEAFF.

The chain uses TRBV5-1 and TRBJ1-1; D gene uncertain. The CDR3 spans 13 residues. Trimming cost V 2 bases and J 7 bases, with 12 bases left between them. Germline V gene sequence: CDR1 SGHRS, CDR2 YFSETQ. CDR3 bases: TGCGCCAGCAGCTTCACAGTCCAAGGTGAAGCTTTCTTT. It specifies CASSFTVQGEAFF.

The chain combines TRBV14 with TRBJ1-1, with a possible D match to TRBD1 (6 bases). The V gene's germline CDR1 is SGHDN and CDR2 FVKESK. The CDR3 contains 13 residues. Trimming pared 8 bases from V and 5 bases from J, leaving 15 bases between. The CDR3 sequence is CASSLGGQTEAFF. DNA for the CDR3: TGTGCCAGCTCTCTGGGGGGGCAGACTGAAGCTTTCTTT.

This chain uses TRBV7-3 with TRBJ2-2; 7 positions match TRBD1. The germline CDR1 and CDR2 sequences are SGHTA and FQGTGA. The trim removed 4 bases at V and 8 bases at J, leaving 4 bases unmatched. The CDR3 loop spans 13 amino acids. The CDR3 loop reads CASSSTGVGELFF. The CDR3, as DNA: TGTGCCAGCAGCTCCACAGGGGTGGGGGAGCTGTTTTTT.

In the case of this clone: Compared with germline, one end of the junction differs, possibly owing to a read error. The chain joins TRBV7-9 to TRBJ2-2; TRBD1 agrees at 8 bases. The CDR3 spans 15 residues. Germline CDR1 reads SEHNR; CDR2 reads FQNEAQ (reference sequence). CDR3 coding DNA: TGTTCCAGCAGCTTACGCACAGGGGGCACCGGGGAGCTGTTTTTT. Protein: CSSSLRTGGTGELFF.

The V and J genes are TRBV19 and TRBJ1-5; no clear D. V gave up 6 bases and J gave up 5 bases, with 11 bases separating them. The CDR3 is 13 amino acids. In germline, CDR1 is LNHDA, CDR2 SQIVND (reference sequence). The CDR3 region is CASRSPYDQPQHF. Written as DNA, the CDR3 is TGTGCCAGTAGGTCACCCTACGATCAGCCCCAGCATTTT. The full variable domain, with the rest looked up from reference TRBV19 and TRBJ1-5, is DGGITQSPKYLFRKEGQNVTLSCEQNLNHDAMYWYRQDPGQGLRLIYYSQIVNDFQKGDIAEGYSVSREKKESFPLTVTSAQKNPTAFYLCASRSPYDQPQHFGDGTRLSIL.

This clone was counted only a few times. The V gene is TRBV6-6, the J gene TRBJ1-1; D is unclear. Trimming removed 8 bases at V and 2 bases at J, with 15 bases between. This CDR3 spans 14 amino acids. The germline CDR1 and CDR2 sequences are MNHNY and SVGAGI (reference sequence). CDR3 in DNA: TGTGCCAGCCTGTTCGGAGCGCTAAACACTGAAGCTTTCTTT. This encodes CASLFGALNTEAFF.

This sequence joins TRBV30 and TRBJ1-2; D remains ambiguous. This CDR3 spans 14 amino acids. V lost 1 base and J lost 4, with 13 bases in between. CDR1 GTSNPN and CDR2 SVGIG come from the germline V gene (reference sequence). The CDR3 region has the DNA TGTGCCTGGAGTGATAACAGTATCTCCTATGGCTACACCTTC. This translates into CAWSDNSISYGYTF.